This record looks at one T cell receptor (beta chain) sequence and its context. Seattle's cohort entered during active infection and was followed longitudinally. The data were taken from a study of blood T cell repertoires in COVID-19. Across the whole study: Collection of acute and convalescent COVID-19 samples took place in the United States, Italy and Spain. Sources were T cells, B-cell-depleted T cells, or PBMCs; the material itself was cDNA or gDNA.

In the source study's methods: Reference gene primer amplification gave nucleated cell count estimates. Sequenced by immunoSEQ multiplex PCR; TCRdb stores in-frame clones only, minus some. D and trimming come from the DNA, and the V and J calls and clone size come from that table. In the table there are 120,000 to 150,000 clones, around 91% of which are singletons. This TCR came from a man between 18 and 29 years old with COVID-19, enrolled during active disease. Material for sequencing was peripheral blood.

CDR3 DNA sequence: TGTGCCAGCAGCCTCGGCTCTCCCTCAGGCGCACCACCCCTCCACTTT. It specifies CASSLGSPSGAPPLHF. The rearrangement joins TRBV9 to TRBJ1-6; D not resolved. V was cut by 4 bases and J by 11 bases, with 22 bases left in between. Germline V CDR1 and CDR2: SGDLS, YYNGEE. CDR3 length equals 16 residues.